The subject of this entry is one TCR beta chain. This receptor's antigen is unknown. Base quality data are lacking; no much larger clone is found one base away. The CDR3 runs 12 amino acids, cysteine and phenylalanine included. The entry retains the CDR3 DNA only, 36 bases that are in frame from base 1. CDR1 GTSNPN and CDR2 SVGIG are derived from the germline V gene (reference sequence). The V and J ends are trimmed by 5 bases and 3 bases, leaving 10 bases between them. Libraries were prepared through the immunoSEQ multiplex PCR assay. The multiplex PCR relied on a mix of 60 forward primers for TCR Vbeta segments and 13 reverse primers for TCR Jbeta segments. The CDR3 region of rearranged TCR beta genes was amplified from genomic DNA by a multiplex PCR assay. On the Illumina HiSeq System, the amplified TCR beta libraries were sequenced as 87-base-pair reads. The published analysis was carried out like this. In a later analysis, some 80 million unique TCR beta chains were counted across the 690 or so repertoires, and about 10 million of these chains were shared by at least two donors. Raw reads were error-corrected and collapsed into unique sequences by a nearest-neighbor algorithm in which closely related sequences were merged to remove PCR and sequencing errors. To assign V, D and J gene segments, CDR3 sequences were aligned to IMGT reference sequences. For a sequence to be retained, a match of at least six nucleotides to both a V gene segment and a J gene segment was required. A rearrangement was called productive if the CDR3 had no stop codons and remained in frame with V and J, and every other rearrangement was called non-productive. CDR3 was defined by IMGT convention, running from the second conserved V-encoded cysteine to the conserved J-encoded phenylalanine. The earlier analysis of roughly 590 of the donors excluded any sequence lacking an unambiguous match to a single V gene segment. In an earlier analysis of approximately 550 of the donors, V segments were called functional above 56.7% productive rearrangements and were called segregating when the between-donor standard deviation exceeded 5%. A statistical classification framework was built for diagnosing cytomegalovirus status from the catalog of TCR beta chain sequences. In a later analysis, V and J genes were assigned by comparing TCR nucleotide sequences against IMGT/GENE-DB human TR gene sequences. Using the TCRdist pipeline, a later analysis assigned CDR3 sequences along with most-parsimonious VDJ recombination scenarios. In a later analysis, every TCR beta chain was defined by the combination of its CDR3 amino acid sequence and its V-gene family, and reads without a unique V-gene family were dropped. A later analysis removed 550 to 700 highly shared, low-generation-probability nucleotide sequences to deal with suspected cross-contamination and a sequencing artifact. In a later analysis, a clonal expansion index was calculated for each public chain from normalized within-repertoire ranks of inferred template counts. Generation probabilities in a later analysis came from a VDJ recombination model fitted to out-of-frame rearrangements, and those results were checked against IGoR. Hypergeometric tests were used in a later analysis to score TCR-TCR, TCR-HLA and TCR-CMV co-occurrence, with a repertoire-size bias correction applied to the TCR pairs. A later analysis estimated false discovery rates by permuting HLA or CMV assignments 20 times. In a later analysis, co-occurring TCRs were grouped with DBSCAN, and TCRdist sequence similarity was added when clustering was performed within HLA-allele-positive subsets. Repertoires with fewer than 30,000 or more than 120,000 public chains, plus five repertoires with anomalous nucleotide sharing, were excluded from co-occurrence clustering. TCRdb mirrors the immuneACCESS table, restricted to in-frame sequences. Some clones are absent from its copies; in checked studies, under half trace to an unresolved V gene, and the reason for the others is unknown. Clone size and the V and J calls come from that table; the DNA yielded D and trimming. The sample table lists around 210,000 clones, around 78% of them with a count of one. Of the sample, under 0.6% is held by the ten largest clones.

The cohort consisted of some 670 healthy bone marrow donors. At the time of sampling, all cohort members were nominally healthy, though unrecorded immune exposures were likely present. The donor tested CMV seronegative, placing the donor among the 350 or so seronegative members of the cohort. A peripheral blood sample was collected from each donor, and TCR beta sequencing was performed on peripheral blood mononuclear cells. Genomic DNA was extracted from the blood cell samples with the Qiagen DNeasy Blood Extraction Kit. The record originates from a study of cytomegalovirus exposure and HLA in healthy donors (TCRdb year 2017). At the level of the whole study: In an earlier analysis of 550 to 750 of the donors, 276 Gb of sequence data and some 120 million unique TCR beta sequences from about 179 million T cells were reported. HLA typing covered class I and class II loci at four-digit resolution. In a later analysis, previously published TCR beta repertoires from 500 to 750 donors were re-analyzed and high-resolution HLA genotyping was added so that TCR occurrence patterns could be studied. Alongside the repertoire data, information on donor age, sex, ethnicity and CMV serostatus was compiled. In an earlier analysis of a few hundred of the donors, high-throughput TCR beta sequencing was used to judge whether each TCR beta V gene segment behaved as functional or pseudogenic. An early release covering approximately 600 HLA-typed donors comprised about 300 gigabases of sequencing data and roughly 86 million unique TCR sequences. The aim of the study was to test whether cataloging public T cell receptors could identify signatures of past pathogen exposure. Across roughly 420 genotyped donors of the cohort, an average of roughly 230,000 unique TCR beta nucleotide sequences per donor were sequenced, and 15% to 20% of those sequences were non-productive. In addition to the first cohort of around 670 subjects, a separate validation cohort of approximately 120 different subjects was used. Roughly 5 DR-DQ haplotypes were handled as single units for association and clustering because linkage in the cohort was strong. Every repertoire in the discovery cohort had been generated on one and the same sequencing platform. To predict cytomegalovirus infection status, the study brought together high-throughput TCR immunosequencing, statistical association of individual TCRs with disease status, and machine learning. The T cell repertoires of 666 subjects were profiled by immunosequencing and related to cytomegalovirus serostatus. The genetic ancestry cluster associated with self-reported Caucasian donors included over 65% of the approximately 430 genotyped donors. Typing coverage varied by locus: roughly 629-630 donors for A, B, C, DRB1 and DQB1; around 560 for DQA1; over 600 for DPA1; roughly 450 for DPB1. In a later genetic analysis, genome-wide SNP genotypes for about 65% of the roughly 670 donors were used, and that subset was treated as a discovery cohort. Rather than using new phenotypic data, the later analysis identified candidate immune exposures from TCR beta sequences and from how often those sequences occurred across donors.

Overall study outcomes, separate from this receptor: In vitro tests confirmed that a few of the cytomegalovirus-associated TCR beta chains recognize cytomegalovirus antigens. A later genetic analysis reported fewer N-insertions in productive TCRs among donors in an Asian-associated ancestry cluster than the roughly 700-donor mean. The presence/absence analyses assumed that sequencing depth was roughly uniform across donors, and that assumption may not be true. Correlated functional status among segregating V segments might be attributable to linkage disequilibrium, but an unknown experimental factor could not be ruled out. Because counts were too low, fewer than 20 rarely observed V segments, including chromosome 9 orphons, were excluded from the earlier analysis of around 590 of the donors. In the study, around 150 TCR beta chains were listed as associated with cytomegalovirus. When HLA alleles, especially DR and DQ, strongly co-occurred, TCR associations were difficult to assign to individual alleles. A later analysis found that most CMV-associated TCR beta chains appeared HLA-restricted, with HLA associations seemingly driven largely by CMV exposure. In a later analysis, HLA-associated TCR beta chains showed more clonal expansion and lower generation probabilities than non-associated chains that were equally common. A further reported finding was that TCR beta sequences accurately predicted the HLA-A and HLA-B alleles for most subjects in the first cohort. In a later analysis, several top co-occurrence clusters were reported to appear linked to parvovirus B19, influenza, CMV and Epstein-Barr virus. Most TCR sequences were seen in very few donors, while some public TCRs were found in many individuals. V-gene and J-gene trimming of TCR beta chains was associated with a missense DCLRE1C variant in a later genetic analysis, and the association was replicated in an independent cohort. CMV serostatus was the only immune exposure information available for the cohort. Some IMGT-functional V segments, including TRBV6-2 and TRBV6-3, could not be distinguished by the 87-base-pair reads and were therefore excluded. A cluster of highly shared sequence variants was judged likely to represent a technical artifact of the sequencing pipeline. The authors suggested that the approach could potentially be generalized to other disease states and immunological phenotypes. Because HLA typing was missing for some donors at each locus, association tests included only the typed subset. The classifier was reported to diagnose cytomegalovirus status with high specificity and sensitivity in both the original cohort and the validation cohort. Broadly in line with IMGT annotations, most TCR beta V segments showed up in productive rearrangements about 87% or about 30% of the time in an earlier analysis of 587 of the donors. A later analysis found that TCR association rates varied across HLA loci, with DRB1 alleles showing the most associated TCRs and HLA-C alleles the fewest. At a false discovery rate of 0.05, a later analysis linked roughly 17,000 TCR beta sequences to specific HLA alleles. This cohort had only TCR beta chains sequenced, and the lack of alpha or paired-chain data limited which features could be detected.

Rearrangement joined TRBV30 to TRBJ2-5; no D gene is confidently identified. The TCR comes from a boy aged 5-17 years in good health and CMV-seronegative. Sequencing was carried out using PBMCs. CDR3 loop: CAWGLVKETQYF. The DNA reads as follows: TGTGCCTGGGGCCTAGTTAAAGAGACCCAGTACTTC.